The 13 T cell receptor beta chains presented below share a single source sample, sequenced in a study of T cells after yellow fever vaccination. A single record per CDR3 protein comes from TCRdb applying MiXCR to the 5' RACE reads. The data contain more than 300,000 distinct CDR3 sequences, 3.5% to 4.5% of them singletons. The sequences come from PBMCs, collected 15 days after the yellow fever booster vaccination. These receptor sequences come from a young man who received the YFV17D yellow fever vaccine.

Ten or more counts support this clonotype. J is TRBJ2-1 and V is TRBV20-1; either TRBD1 or TRBD2 may supply D (5 bases each). The CDR3 spans 12 residues. Trimming took off 0 bases at V and 7 bases at J, with 7 bases between the two ends. Germline CDR1 and CDR2: DFQATT and SNEGSKA (reference sequence). The CDR3 nucleotides read TGCAGTGCTAGAGATTGGGGGAATGAGCAGTTCTTC. Its protein is CSARDWGNEQFF.

This clonotype was counted a few times. The chain couples TRBV7-3 to TRBJ2-1; D uncertain. The ends were cut back, 0 bases at V and 10 bases at J, with 13 bases in the middle. The length of the CDR3 is 14 residues. The germline gives CDR1 SGHTA, CDR2 FQGTGA. The chain's CDR3 is CASSLTAQVREQFF. In nucleotides, the CDR3 is TGTGCCAGCAGCTTAACGGCCCAGGTTAGGGAGCAGTTCTTC.

This clonotype was counted many times. The CDR3 nucleotides read TGTGCCAGCAGTGTAAACGGGGGGGCCGTGGAAGAGCAGTACTTC. This sequence encodes CASSVNGGAVEEQYF. The chain couples TRBV2 to TRBJ2-7; 8 nucleotides line up with TRBD2. The germline gives CDR1 SNHLY, CDR2 FYNNEI. The CDR3 extends over 15 amino acids. J gave up 7 bases and V 4 bases, and 12 bases lay outside the gene matches.

This clonotype was seen at least ten times. V and J are TRBV20-1 and TRBJ2-3; D ambiguous. The germline CDR1 and CDR2 sequences are DFQATT and SNEGSKA (reference sequence). The CDR3 consists of 15 residues. Trimming removed 5 bases at V and 4 bases at J, with 19 bases between. CDR3 in DNA: TGCAGTGCTCGCCCCCTATTGGGTTTGGCAGATACGCAGTATTTT. Protein product: CSARPLLGLADTQYF.

Only a few counts were recorded for this clonotype. The rearrangement joins TRBV10-3 to TRBJ2-5, with D uncertain. Trimming removed 3 bases at V and 1 base at J, with 9 bases between. Germline CDR1 ENHRY, CDR2 SYGVKD. The CDR3 covers 14 residues. This chain's CDR3 is CAISDKAVQETQYF. For the CDR3, the DNA is TGTGCCATCAGTGACAAGGCCGTCCAAGAGACCCAGTACTTC.

This clonotype occurred a few times. The rearrangement links TRBV7-2 to TRBJ1-6; no clear D gene. The CDR3 has 16 residues. V dropped 3 bases and J dropped 7 bases, with 16 bases sitting between them. Looked up from germline, CDR1 is SGHTA and CDR2 is FQGNSA. CDR3 DNA sequence: TGTGCCAGCAGCTTTGTAGTCCCGGCTGGGAATTCACCCCTCCACTTT. It yields the protein CASSFVVPAGNSPLHF.

This clonotype came up many times. The V call is TRBV7-9, the J call TRBJ2-7; no definite D call. Trimming left V 0 bases short and J 2 bases short, with 11 bases between. Germline V gene data show CDR1 as SEHNR and CDR2 as FQNEAQ (reference sequence). The CDR3 extends over 15 amino acids. Here the CDR3 reads CASSLAPAGPYEQYV. DNA for the CDR3: TGTGCCAGCAGCTTAGCGCCGGCCGGACCCTACGAGCAGTACGTC.

This CDR3 reads CASSLNPAGGSDTQYF. The CDR3 nucleotides read TGTGCCAGCAGCTTGAATCCAGCGGGGGGCTCAGATACGCAGTATTTT. The chain recombines TRBV7-2 with TRBJ2-3, with 9 bases that match TRBD2. In germline, CDR1 is SGHTA, CDR2 FQGNSA. The CDR3 covers 16 residues. The V and J ends lost 3 bases and 4 bases, in that order; junction bases with no gene match: 8. The variable domain in full, with the rest retrieved from reference TRBV7-2 and TRBJ2-3, is GAGVSQSPSNKVTEKGKDVELRCDPISGHTALYWYRQSLGQGLEFLIYFQGNSAPDKSGLPSDRFSAERTGGSVSTLTIQRTQQEDSAVYLCASSLNPAGGSDTQYFGPGTRLTVL.

In its sample, this clonotype was seen a few times. The chain combines TRBV5-1 with TRBJ1-1; TRBD1 matches at 9 bases. The CDR3 totals 15 residues. With V trimmed by 4 bases and J by 1 base, 5 bases remained unmatched. Germline values: CDR1 SGHRS, CDR2 YFSETQ. This CDR3 is CASSRTGEGNTEAFF. The CDR3 nucleotides are TGCGCCAGCAGCCGGACAGGGGAGGGGAACACTGAAGCTTTCTTT.

This clonotype was observed a few times. The genes are TRBV3-1 and TRBJ2-1, with 7 bases fitting TRBD2. Germline V gene sequence: CDR1 LGHDT, CDR2 YNNKEL (reference sequence). V lost 0 bases, J lost 0 bases, and 11 bases stayed unmatched. The CDR3 runs 19 residues. The CDR3 sequence is CASSQDWPSGPSSYNEQFF. The CDR3, as DNA: TGTGCCAGCAGCCAAGATTGGCCTAGCGGACCCAGCTCCTACAATGAGCAGTTCTTC.

This clonotype was seen ten or more times. The genes are TRBV7-8 and TRBJ1-1, with D possibly TRBD1 on 5 matching bases. The CDR3 runs to 15 residues. Germline V gene sequence: CDR1 SGHVS, CDR2 FQNEAQ. The ends were cut back, 7 bases at V and 6 bases at J, with 21 bases in the middle. CDR3 amino acids: CASNPTGAQGAEAFF. The CDR3 DNA is TGTGCCAGCAACCCTACCGGGGCCCAGGGTGCTGAAGCTTTCTTT.

CDR3: CSVAIRAGTGELFF. DNA of the CDR3: TGCAGCGTTGCCATCCGGGCCGGCACCGGGGAGCTGTTTTTT. This chain joins TRBV29-1 and TRBJ2-2, with D unclear. The CDR3 contains 14 residues. Germline V lookup: CDR1 SQVTM, CDR2 ANQGSEA. Trimming stripped 4 bases from V and 4 bases from J, with 13 bases between.

This clonotype was observed at least ten times. The rearrangement uses TRBV3-1 and TRBJ2-2; D remains unclear. Germline-derived CDR1 and CDR2 are LGHDT and YNNKEL (reference sequence). The CDR3 runs 14 residues. Deletions cut 4 bases from V and 5 bases from J, with 11 bases between. The CDR3: CASSPPRPTGELFF. For the CDR3, the DNA is TGTGCCAGCAGCCCCCCTCGACCGACCGGGGAGCTGTTTTTT.